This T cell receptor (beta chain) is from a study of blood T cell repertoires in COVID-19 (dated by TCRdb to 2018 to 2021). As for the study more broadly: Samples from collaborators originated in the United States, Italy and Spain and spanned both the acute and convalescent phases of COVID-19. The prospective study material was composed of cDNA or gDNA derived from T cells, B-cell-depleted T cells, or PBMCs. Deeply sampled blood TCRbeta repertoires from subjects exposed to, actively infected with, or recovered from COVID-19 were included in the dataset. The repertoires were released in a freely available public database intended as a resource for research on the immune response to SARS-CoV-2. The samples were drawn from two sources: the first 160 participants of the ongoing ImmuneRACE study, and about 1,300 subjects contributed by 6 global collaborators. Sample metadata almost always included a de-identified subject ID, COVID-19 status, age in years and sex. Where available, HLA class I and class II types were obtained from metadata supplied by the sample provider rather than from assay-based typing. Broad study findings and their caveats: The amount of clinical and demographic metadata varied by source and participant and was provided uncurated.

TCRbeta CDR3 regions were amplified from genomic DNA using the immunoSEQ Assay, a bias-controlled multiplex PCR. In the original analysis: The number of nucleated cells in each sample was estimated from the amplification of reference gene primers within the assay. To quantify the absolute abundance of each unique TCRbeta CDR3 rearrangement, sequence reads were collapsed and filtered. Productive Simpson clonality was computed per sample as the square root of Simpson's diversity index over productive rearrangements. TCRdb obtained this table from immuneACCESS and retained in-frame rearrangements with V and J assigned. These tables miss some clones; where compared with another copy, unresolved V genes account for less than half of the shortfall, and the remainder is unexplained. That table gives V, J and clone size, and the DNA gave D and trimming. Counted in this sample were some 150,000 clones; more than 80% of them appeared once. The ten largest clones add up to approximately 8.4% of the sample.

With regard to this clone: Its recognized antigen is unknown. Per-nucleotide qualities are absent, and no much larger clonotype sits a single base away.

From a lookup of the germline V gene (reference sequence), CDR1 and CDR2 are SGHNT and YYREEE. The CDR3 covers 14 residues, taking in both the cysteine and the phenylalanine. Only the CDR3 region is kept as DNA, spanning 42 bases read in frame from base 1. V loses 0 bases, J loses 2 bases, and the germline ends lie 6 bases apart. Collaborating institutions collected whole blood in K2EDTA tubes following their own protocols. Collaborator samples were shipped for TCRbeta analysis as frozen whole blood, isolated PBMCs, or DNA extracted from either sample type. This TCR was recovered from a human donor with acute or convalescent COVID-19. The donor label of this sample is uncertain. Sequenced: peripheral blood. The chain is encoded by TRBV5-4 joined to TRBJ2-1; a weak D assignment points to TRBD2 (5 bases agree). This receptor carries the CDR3 CASSLGRTYNEQFF. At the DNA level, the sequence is TGTGCCAGCAGCTTGGGGAGGACCTACAATGAGCAGTTCTTC.